The entry that follows covers one TCR beta chain sequence. Trimming shortened V by 2 bases and J by 3 bases, and 11 bases separated the two germline ends. Germline values: CDR1 MNHEY, CDR2 SVGEGT. The CDR3 spans 14 residues. This table comes from immunoSEQ multiplex PCR, and its TCRdb copy is limited to in-frame clones, with some not included. Of hundreds of thousands of clones listed, approximately 90% are singletons. These data are taken from a study of blood T cell repertoires in COVID-19. Across the whole study: COVID-19 samples, acute and convalescent, were from the United States, Italy and Spain.

What was sequenced was peripheral blood. The chain uses TRBV6-2 or TRBV6-3 and TRBJ2-7; weak D call: TRBD2 (5 bases). This clonotype was sampled from a woman aged 18 to 35 who had recovered from COVID-19. CDR3 amino acids: CASSYKRQNYEQYF. The CDR3 DNA reads as TGTGCCAGCAGTTACAAGCGGCAGAACTACGAGCAGTACTTC.